The next 14 T cell receptor beta chains were all read from a single sample in a study of T cell responses to AZD1222 COVID-19 vaccine. Measured with immunoSEQ multiplex PCR; TCRdb has only the in-frame clones, and not every one. The sample lists 150,000 or so clones, 86% occurring once. Sequences were derived from peripheral blood, sampled on day 0 of AZD1222 vaccination. The source is an adult in good health.

The chain uses TRBV13 and TRBJ1-1; D may be TRBD1 (6 bases). The germline gives CDR1 PRHDT, CDR2 FYEKMQ (reference sequence). CDR3 length: 15 residues. V shed 8 bases and J shed 1 base, with 17 bases lying between them. CDR3 in DNA: TGTGCCAGCGCTCAGGGGCTGAGGGCGAACACTGAAGCTTTCTTT. This sequence encodes CASAQGLRANTEAFF. Together with reference TRBV13 and TRBJ1-1, the CDR3 gives the full variable domain: AAGVIQSPRHLIKEKRETATLKCYPIPRHDTVYWYQQGPGQDPQFLISFYEKMQSDKGSIPDRFSAQQFSDYHSELNMSSLELGDSALYFCASAQGLRANTEAFFGQGTRLTVV.

The chain couples TRBV7-9 to TRBJ1-2; no clear D. The CDR3 is made up of 13 amino acids. Trimming stripped 1 base from V and 8 bases from J, with 11 bases between. CDR1 is SEHNR and CDR2 is FQNEAQ in the germline V gene (reference sequence). Here the CDR3 DNA reads TGTGCCAGCAGCTTAGAGAGACCCGGGGGCTACACCTTC. It yields the protein CASSLERPGGYTF.

This sequence joins TRBV30 and TRBJ1-6; D is unclear. This CDR3 comprises 11 residues. CDR1 and CDR2 from the germline V gene are GTSNPN and SVGIG (reference sequence). Trimming took 2 bases from V and 7 from J, leaving 3 bases between them. CDR3 region: CAWSINSPLHF. The CDR3 nucleotides read TGTGCCTGGAGTATCAATTCACCCCTCCACTTT. Supplemented by reference TRBV30 and TRBJ1-6, the full variable domain reads SQTIHQWPATLVQPVGSPLSLECTVEGTSNPNLYWYRQAAGRGLQLLFYSVGIGQISSEVPQNLSASRPQDRQFILSSKKLLLSDSGFYLCAWSINSPLHFGNGTRLTVT.

The chain uses TRBV27 and TRBJ2-7; D gene uncertain. CDR3 length: 13 residues. In germline, CDR1 is MNHEY, CDR2 SMNVEV (reference sequence). V lost 2 bases to trimming and J lost 4 bases, with 9 bases between them. In DNA, the CDR3 is TGTGCCAGCAGTTTAGGTCCCAAATACGAGCAGTACTTC. Its translation: CASSLGPKYEQYF.

This sequence joins TRBV2 and TRBJ2-2; D is unresolved. The germline CDR1 and CDR2 sequences are SNHLY and FYNNEI. The ends were cut back, 6 bases at V and 1 base at J, with 6 bases in the middle. This CDR3 spans 13 amino acids. The CDR3, as DNA: TGTGCCAGCAGATTGGAGAACACCGGGGAGCTGTTTTTT. The encoded protein is CASRLENTGELFF.

The chain recombines TRBV27 with TRBJ2-7; D may be TRBD1 (5 bases). The CDR3 spans 12 residues. Germline CDR1 and CDR2: MNHEY and SMNVEV (reference sequence). The V and J ends lost 8 bases and 3 bases respectively, with 11 bases between them. The CDR3 here is CASGRVGYEQYF. CDR3 bases: TGTGCCAGCGGCAGGGTTGGCTACGAGCAGTACTTC.

The chain is built from TRBV28 and TRBJ1-2; D unclear. CDR1 and CDR2 from the germline V gene are MDHEN and SYDVKM. The CDR3 is 15 amino acids. V was cut by 4 bases and J by 0 bases, with 12 bases left in between. This chain's CDR3 is CASSSGPGSNYGYTF. Here the CDR3 DNA reads TGTGCCAGCAGTTCCGGGCCAGGATCTAACTATGGCTACACCTTC.

V gene TRBV5-1 combines with J gene TRBJ2-2; D call uncertain. This CDR3 is built from 14 residues. The germline CDR1 and CDR2 sequences are SGHRS and YFSETQ. V was clipped by 8 bases and J by 3 bases, with 14 bases between them. CDR3 amino acids: CASVINPDTGELFF. The CDR3 bases are TGCGCCAGTGTAATTAACCCGGACACCGGGGAGCTGTTTTTT. Filled out from reference TRBV5-1 and TRBJ2-2, the complete variable domain reads KAGVTQTPRYLIKTRGQQVTLSCSPISGHRSVSWYQQTPGQGLQFLFEYFSETQRNKGNFPGRFSGRQFSNSRSEMNVSTLELGDSALYLCASVINPDTGELFFGEGSRLTVL.

V and J are TRBV5-1 and TRBJ2-7; D unresolved. This CDR3 region has 14 residues. Trimming cost V 0 bases and J 9 bases, with 16 bases left between them. Germline CDR1 reads SGHRS; CDR2 reads YFSETQ. The CDR3 nucleotides read TGCGCCAGCAGCTTGGAGGGCTTGAAAGGTTGGCAGTACTTC. As protein: CASSLEGLKGWQYF.

The chain employs TRBV19 and TRBJ2-5; TRBD1 is a possible D gene (5 bases). The germline CDR1 and CDR2 sequences are LNHDA and SQIVND (reference sequence). Trimming took 2 bases from V and 7 from J, leaving 11 bases between them. CDR3 length: 13 residues. Written as DNA, the CDR3 is TGTGCCAGTAGTATATCGACCACAGGGACCCAGTACTTC. Translation: CASSISTTGTQYF.

V is TRBV29-1 and J is TRBJ2-1; 10 bases line up with TRBD1. The V segment lost 7 bases and the J segment 6 bases; nucleotides outside the gene matches: 9. Per the germline V gene, CDR1 is SQVTM and CDR2 is ANQGSEA. CDR3 length: 14 amino acids. Here the CDR3 reads CSAGGTGVSNEQFF. CDR3 in DNA: TGCAGCGCCGGGGGGACAGGGGTGAGCAATGAGCAGTTCTTC.

This clone was detected a few times. The genes are TRBV5-6 and TRBJ2-7; 8 nucleotides match TRBD1. The germline V gene has CDR1 SGHDT and CDR2 YYEEEE. After removal of 2 bases from V and 7 bases from J, the junction contained 5 bases not matched to a gene. This CDR3 contains 13 residues. The CDR3 here is CASSFSRGREQYF. The CDR3 DNA follows: TGTGCCAGCAGCTTTAGCAGGGGGCGGGAGCAGTACTTC.

This chain links TRBV7-3 with TRBJ1-2, with D possibly matching TRBD1 (6 bases). Germline CDR1 is SGHTA and CDR2 is FQGTGA. This CDR3 has 13 amino acids. Deletions cut 5 bases from V and 4 bases from J, with 11 bases between. The chain's CDR3 is CASSQDSFYGYTF. The CDR3 DNA reads as TGTGCCAGCAGCCAGGACAGTTTCTATGGCTACACCTTC.

The gene calls are TRBV7-3 and TRBJ1-1; a possible D gene is TRBD1 (6 bases). The CDR3 length is 13 residues. Germline CDR1 is SGHTA and CDR2 is FQGTGA. Trimming took off 5 bases at V and 6 bases at J, with 13 bases between the two ends. The DNA of the CDR3 is TGTGCCAGCAGCGTCACAGGGCTCGCTGAAGCTTTCTTT. It specifies CASSVTGLAEAFF.